These 2 T cell receptor beta chains originate from one sample sequenced in a study of blood T cell repertoires in COVID-19. The repertoire was sequenced with immunoSEQ multiplex PCR; TCRdb's copy has only in-frame clones and lacks some. This sample has about 150,000 clones, with approximately 85% found just once. The specimen was peripheral blood. Receptor source: a woman aged 60-70 years with COVID-19, enrolled during active disease.

V gene TRBV20-1 combines with J gene TRBJ1-1; D is possibly TRBD1 (6 bases). The V end was cut by 5 bases, the J end by 1 base, with 20 bases between. Germline CDR1 and CDR2: DFQATT and SNEGSKA (reference sequence). This CDR3 is built from 16 residues. The CDR3 DNA reads as TGCAGTGCTCGTGACCCCCGGAGAGGGGGGAACACTGAAGCTTTCTTT. Protein sequence: CSARDPRRGGNTEAFF.

This clone was counted a few times. This chain connects TRBV7-3 to TRBJ1-1, with no clear D. V dropped 5 bases and J dropped 3 bases, with 10 bases sitting between them. The CDR3 has 13 residues. Germline CDR1 is SGHTA and CDR2 is FQGTGA. In nucleotides, the CDR3 is TGTGCCAGCAGCCTAGCGGGCTACACTGAAGCTTTCTTT. Its protein is CASSLAGYTEAFF.